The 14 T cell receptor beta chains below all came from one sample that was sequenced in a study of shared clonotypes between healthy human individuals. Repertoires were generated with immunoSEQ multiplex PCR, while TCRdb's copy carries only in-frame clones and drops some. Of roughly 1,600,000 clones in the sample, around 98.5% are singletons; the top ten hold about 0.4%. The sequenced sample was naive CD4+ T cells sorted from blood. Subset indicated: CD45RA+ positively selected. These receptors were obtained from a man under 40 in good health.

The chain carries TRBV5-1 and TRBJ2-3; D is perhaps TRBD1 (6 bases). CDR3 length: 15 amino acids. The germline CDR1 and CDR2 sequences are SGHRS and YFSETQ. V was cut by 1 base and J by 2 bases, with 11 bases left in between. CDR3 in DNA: TGCGCCAGCAGCTTGTCAGGGGTGGCCACAGATACGCAGTATTTT. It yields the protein CASSLSGVATDTQYF.

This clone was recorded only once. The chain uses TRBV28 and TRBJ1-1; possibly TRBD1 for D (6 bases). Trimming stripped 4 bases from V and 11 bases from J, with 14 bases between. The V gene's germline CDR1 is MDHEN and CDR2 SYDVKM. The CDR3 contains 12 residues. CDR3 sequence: CASSSMGARAFF. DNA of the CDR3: TGTGCCAGCAGTTCCATGGGGGCGCGGGCTTTCTTT.

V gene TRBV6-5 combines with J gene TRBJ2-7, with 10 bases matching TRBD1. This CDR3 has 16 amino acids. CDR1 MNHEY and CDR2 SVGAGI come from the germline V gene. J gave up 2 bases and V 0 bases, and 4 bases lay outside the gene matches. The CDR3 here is CASSYSAGTGAYEQYF. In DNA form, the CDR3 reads TGTGCCAGCAGTTACTCCGCCGGGACAGGGGCCTACGAGCAGTACTTC.

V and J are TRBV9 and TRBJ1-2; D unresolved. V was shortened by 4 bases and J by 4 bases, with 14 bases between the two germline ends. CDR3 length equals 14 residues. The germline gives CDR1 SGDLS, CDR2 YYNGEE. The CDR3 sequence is CASSPRSGGYGYTF. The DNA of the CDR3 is TGTGCCAGCAGCCCCCGATCCGGCGGCTATGGCTACACCTTC.

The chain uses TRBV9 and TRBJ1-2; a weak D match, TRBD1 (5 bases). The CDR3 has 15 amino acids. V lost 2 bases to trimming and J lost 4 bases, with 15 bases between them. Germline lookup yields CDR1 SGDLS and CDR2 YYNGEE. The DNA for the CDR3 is TGTGCCAGCAGCGTCTCCAGGGTCGAAGCCTATGGCTACACCTTC. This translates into CASSVSRVEAYGYTF.

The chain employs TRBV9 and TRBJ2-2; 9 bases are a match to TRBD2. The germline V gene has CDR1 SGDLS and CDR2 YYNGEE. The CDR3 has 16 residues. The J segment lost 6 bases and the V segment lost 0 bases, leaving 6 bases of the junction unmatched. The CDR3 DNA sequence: TGTGCCAGCAGCGTAGTCGGACTAGCGTCTTCCGGGGAGCTGTTTTTT. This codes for CASSVVGLASSGELFF.

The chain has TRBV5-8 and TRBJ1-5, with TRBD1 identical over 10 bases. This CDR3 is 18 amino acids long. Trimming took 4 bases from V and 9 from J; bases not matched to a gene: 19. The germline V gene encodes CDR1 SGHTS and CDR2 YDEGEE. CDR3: CASSHYQDSTGGGRPQHF. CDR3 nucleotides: TGTGCCAGCAGCCACTACCAGGATTCGACAGGGGGCGGACGGCCCCAGCATTTT.

Here the CDR3 reads CAWGPGLWGNYGYTF. The CDR3 DNA is TGTGCCTGGGGGCCGGGACTGTGGGGGAACTATGGCTACACCTTC. The V call is TRBV30, the J call TRBJ1-2; maybe TRBD1 (5 bases). V was cut by 5 bases and J by 2 bases, with 18 bases left in between. The germline V gene has CDR1 GTSNPN and CDR2 SVGIG (reference sequence). The CDR3 has 15 residues. Together with reference TRBV30 and TRBJ1-2, the CDR3 gives the full variable domain: SQTIHQWPATLVQPVGSPLSLECTVEGTSNPNLYWYRQAAGRGLQLLFYSVGIGQISSEVPQNLSASRPQDRQFILSSKKLLLSDSGFYLCAWGPGLWGNYGYTFGSGTRLTVV.

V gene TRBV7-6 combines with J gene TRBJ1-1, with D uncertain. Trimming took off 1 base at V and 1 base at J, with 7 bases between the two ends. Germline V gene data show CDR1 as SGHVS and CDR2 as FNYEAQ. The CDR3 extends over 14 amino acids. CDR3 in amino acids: CASSLGGWNTEAFF. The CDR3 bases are TGTGCCAGCAGCTTAGGTGGTTGGAACACTGAAGCTTTCTTT.

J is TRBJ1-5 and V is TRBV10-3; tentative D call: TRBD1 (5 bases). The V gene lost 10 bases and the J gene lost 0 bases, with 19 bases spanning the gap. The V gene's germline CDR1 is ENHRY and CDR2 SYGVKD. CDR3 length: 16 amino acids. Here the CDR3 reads CATHRGGSDSNQPQHF. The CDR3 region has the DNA TGTGCCACACATCGGGGGGGGTCGGATAGCAATCAGCCCCAGCATTTT.

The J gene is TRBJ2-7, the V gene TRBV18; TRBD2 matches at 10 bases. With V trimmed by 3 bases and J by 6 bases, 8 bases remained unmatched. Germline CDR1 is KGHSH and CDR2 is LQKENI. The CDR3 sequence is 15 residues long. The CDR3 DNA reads TGTGCCAGCTCACCCCTGGGGACTAGCGAATCCGAGCAGTACTTC. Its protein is CASSPLGTSESEQYF.

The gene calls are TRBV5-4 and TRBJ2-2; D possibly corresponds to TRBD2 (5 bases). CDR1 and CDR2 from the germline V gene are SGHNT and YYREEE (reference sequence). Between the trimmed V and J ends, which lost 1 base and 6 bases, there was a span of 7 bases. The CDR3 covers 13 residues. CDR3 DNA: TGTGCCAGCAGCTTGTGGGAGTCCGGGGAGCTGTTTTTT. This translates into CASSLWESGELFF.

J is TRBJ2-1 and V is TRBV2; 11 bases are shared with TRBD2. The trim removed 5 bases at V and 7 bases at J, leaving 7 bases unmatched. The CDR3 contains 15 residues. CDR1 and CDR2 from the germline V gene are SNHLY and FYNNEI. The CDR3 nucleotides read TGTGCCAGCAGTAAACTAGCGGGAGTTAGTAATGAGCAGTTCTTC. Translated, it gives CASSKLAGVSNEQFF.

The CDR3 is CASSPPGQGSEQFF. CDR3 coding DNA: TGTGCCAGCAGTCCCCCGGGACAGGGGAGTGAGCAGTTCTTC. The rearrangement links TRBV28 to TRBJ2-1, with 10 positions matching TRBD1. Germline V gene lookup returns CDR1 MDHEN and CDR2 SYDVKM. CDR3 length: 14 residues. Unmatched junction bases numbered 7, after V lost 5 bases and J lost 9 bases.